The 20 T cell receptor beta chains in this list originate from one sample, sequenced in a study of T cell responses to AZD1222 COVID-19 vaccine. The data were produced by immunoSEQ multiplex PCR, yet TCRdb's version contains in-frame clones alone and is incomplete. The sample contains about 120,000 clones, 90% of which appear only once. Sequencing used peripheral blood, obtained on day 0 of MenACWY control vaccination. The receptors shown here come from an adult in good health.

The chain links TRBV11-2 to TRBJ1-6; D might be TRBD1 (5 bases). V lost 4 bases and J lost 0, with 13 bases in between. The CDR3 totals 17 residues. Germline CDR1 is SGHAT and CDR2 is FQNNGV. Here the CDR3 reads CASSSLGGSSYNSPLHF. The CDR3, as DNA: TGTGCCAGCAGCTCCCTGGGGGGTAGCTCCTATAATTCACCCCTCCACTTT.

The V gene is TRBV10-2, the J gene TRBJ2-4, with 9 bases matching TRBD2. V shed 6 bases, J shed 10 bases, and the junction held 25 bases outside the gene matches. Germline CDR1 reads WSHSY; CDR2 reads SAAADI. The CDR3 runs 19 residues. The CDR3: CASREGWSGRTITREIQYF. CDR3 sequence (DNA): TGCGCCAGCAGGGAGGGGTGGAGCGGGAGGACCATCACCAGAGAGATTCAGTACTTC.

The chain is built from TRBV4-1 and TRBJ1-2; 8 bases map to TRBD1. The V gene's germline CDR1 is MGHRA and CDR2 YSYEKL. The CDR3 has 11 amino acids. Germline trimming cut 10 bases from V and 8 bases from J; bases unmatched to any gene: 6. Written as DNA, the CDR3 is TGCGCCACACAGGGGGGTTACGGCTACACCTTC. Translation: CATQGGYGYTF.

The chain recombines TRBV30 with TRBJ2-3; 9 bases align to TRBD1. Germline lookup yields CDR1 GTSNPN and CDR2 SVGIG (reference sequence). V dropped 1 base and J dropped 3; count of bases not matched to a gene: 8. The length of the CDR3 is 16 residues. CDR3 nucleotide sequence: TGTGCCTGGAGTGGATCAACAGGGGGCCGGACAGATACGCAGTATTTT. Protein product: CAWSGSTGGRTDTQYF.

This rearrangement joins TRBV5-8 to TRBJ1-4; 8 bases align to TRBD1. J was trimmed by 9 bases and V by 1 base; bases with no gene match: 5. The CDR3 consists of 14 residues. CDR1 is SGHTS, CDR2 YDEGEE, per germline. The CDR3 region has the DNA TGTGCCAGCAGCTTGCAGGGGGCTCTTCAAAAACTGTTTTTT. Amino acid sequence: CASSLQGALQKLFF.

The rearrangement links TRBV5-1 to TRBJ2-5, with 10 nucleotides matching TRBD2. Germline CDR1 and CDR2: SGHRS and YFSETQ. The CDR3 contains 16 residues. V trimming: 0 bases; J trimming: 1 base; junction bases outside the gene matches: 3. CDR3 in DNA: TGCGCCAGCAGCTTGGGCGGGACTAGCGTCCAAGAGACCCAGTACTTC. Translating it yields CASSLGGTSVQETQYF. The whole variable domain, remainder taken from reference TRBV5-1 and TRBJ2-5, is KAGVTQTPRYLIKTRGQQVTLSCSPISGHRSVSWYQQTPGQGLQFLFEYFSETQRNKGNFPGRFSGRQFSNSRSEMNVSTLELGDSALYLCASSLGGTSVQETQYFGPGTRLLVL.

The gene calls are TRBV18 and TRBJ1-3, with D maybe TRBD1 (5 bases). From germline, CDR1 is KGHSH and CDR2 LQKENI. V lost 3 bases, J lost 5 bases, and 23 bases lay in between. The CDR3 consists of 18 residues. This chain's CDR3 is CASSPPSSPGVSRNTIYF. In nucleotides, the CDR3 is TGTGCCAGCTCACCTCCCAGTTCCCCGGGGGTTTCTCGAAACACCATATATTTT.

V gene TRBV7-8 combines with J gene TRBJ1-1; D gene unclear. The CDR3 spans 16 residues. The germline V gene encodes CDR1 SGHVS and CDR2 FQNEAQ. The ends were cut back, 1 base at V and 1 base at J, with 13 bases in the middle. The CDR3 sequence: CASSLVSPVENTEAFF. The CDR3 DNA follows: TGTGCCAGCAGCTTAGTCTCTCCGGTAGAGAACACTGAAGCTTTCTTT.

The chain is built from TRBV30 and TRBJ1-2; 10 bases match TRBD1. With 2 bases clipped from V and 2 bases from J, the junction kept 2 bases outside the gene matches. Germline V gives CDR1 GTSNPN, CDR2 SVGIG (reference sequence). The CDR3 is 14 amino acids. CDR3 loop: CAWSTGQGNYGYTF. The CDR3 DNA reads as TGTGCCTGGAGTACGGGACAGGGGAACTATGGCTACACCTTC.

The chain employs TRBV27 and TRBJ1-6, with D perhaps matching TRBD1 (5 bases). Trimming removed 2 bases at V and 6 bases at J, with 11 bases between. Germline V CDR1 and CDR2: MNHEY, SMNVEV (reference sequence). CDR3 length equals 15 residues. The DNA for the CDR3 is TGTGCCAGCAGTTTACAGGGAATGGGTAATTCACCCCTCCACTTT. This translates into CASSLQGMGNSPLHF.

This chain links TRBV6-5 with TRBJ1-2; 8 bases map to TRBD1. V trimming: 6 bases; J trimming: 11 bases; junction bases outside the gene matches: 17. CDR3 length: 15 amino acids. Looked up from germline, CDR1 is MNHEY and CDR2 is SVGAGI. The CDR3 loop is CASRNRNGQGDRYTF. The CDR3, as DNA: TGTGCCAGCAGGAACAGGAACGGACAGGGCGATAGATACACCTTC.

The chain recombines TRBV20-1 with TRBJ2-1; perhaps D is TRBD1 or TRBD2 (5 bases each). With 0 bases removed from V and 15 bases from J, the gap between germline ends came to 12 bases. Germline CDR1 DFQATT, CDR2 SNEGSKA (reference sequence). The CDR3 is 11 amino acids. The CDR3 bases are TGCAGTGCTAGAGATCTGGGGGTTATGTTCTTC. Encoded protein: CSARDLGVMFF.

V and J are TRBV4-2 and TRBJ1-1; D perhaps matches TRBD1 (5 bases). Trimming removed 4 bases at V and 0 bases at J, with 12 bases between. The CDR3 totals 15 residues. Germline V gene data show CDR1 as LGHNA and CDR2 as YNFKEQ. Written as DNA, the CDR3 is TGTGCCAGCAGCCGCCCGACAGATTTGAACACTGAAGCTTTCTTT. Residues: CASSRPTDLNTEAFF.

The V gene is TRBV5-5, the J gene TRBJ2-5; 12 bases are a match to TRBD2. CDR3 length: 14 residues. The V segment lost 4 bases and the J segment 5 bases; nucleotides outside the gene matches: 3. Germline CDR1 is SGHKS and CDR2 is YYEKEE (reference sequence). The CDR3 is CASSAGLAGETQYF. The CDR3 region has the DNA TGTGCCAGCAGCGCAGGACTAGCGGGGGAGACCCAGTACTTC.

The chain is built from TRBV7-9 and TRBJ1-2; D unclear. The CDR3 runs to 14 residues. Germline V gene sequence: CDR1 SEHNR, CDR2 FQNEAQ (reference sequence). Deletions cut 0 bases from V and 4 bases from J, with 9 bases between. The CDR3 loop reads CASSLAEGSYGYTF. DNA for the CDR3: TGTGCCAGCAGCTTAGCGGAGGGTAGCTATGGCTACACCTTC.

This clone was counted once. The J gene is TRBJ2-3, the V gene TRBV7-2; D not resolved. V was trimmed by 7 bases and J by 4 bases, leaving 12 bases between them. This CDR3 spans 13 amino acids. CDR1 is SGHTA and CDR2 is FQGNSA in the germline V gene. CDR3 nucleotides: TGTGCCAGCACCAACTACACTTCAGATACGCAGTATTTT. Amino acids: CASTNYTSDTQYF.

The chain uses TRBV7-3 and TRBJ2-4; 10 positions match TRBD1. Germline CDR1 reads SGHTA; CDR2 reads FQGTGA. Germline trimming cut 5 bases from V and 0 bases from J; bases unmatched to any gene: 7. The CDR3 is 17 amino acids. DNA for the CDR3: TGTGCCAGCAGCGTGACAGGGGGCTCAGGAGCCAAAAACATTCAGTACTTC. It yields the protein CASSVTGGSGAKNIQYF.

This sequence joins TRBV11-2 and TRBJ2-7, with 10 nucleotides matching TRBD1. This CDR3 spans 15 amino acids. J lost 4 bases, V lost 6 bases, and 9 bases had no gene match. CDR1 and CDR2 from the germline V gene are SGHAT and FQNNGV. CDR3 loop: CASREDRGLRYEQYV. The CDR3 nucleotides are TGTGCCAGCAGGGAAGACAGGGGGCTCAGGTACGAGCAGTACGTC.

This clone was counted a single time. This chain joins TRBV5-4 and TRBJ2-3, with TRBD2 matching over 8 bases. The trim removed 2 bases at V and 2 bases at J, leaving 7 bases unmatched. The germline V gene has CDR1 SGHNT and CDR2 YYREEE (reference sequence). The CDR3 runs to 16 residues. CDR3 coding DNA: TGTGCCAGCAGCTTAACTTTAGCGGGGTCCACAGATACGCAGTATTTT. This sequence encodes CASSLTLAGSTDTQYF.

The CDR3 DNA is TGTGCCACCTCGATCGGGGACGGCTACACCTTC. Translation gives CATSIGDGYTF. The rearrangement links TRBV16 to TRBJ1-2, with a possible D match to TRBD1 (5 bases). Germline V lookup: CDR1 KGHSY, CDR2 FQNENV. The CDR3 length is 11 residues. With 10 bases removed from V and 8 bases from J, the gap between germline ends came to 14 bases.